Listed below are T cell receptor beta chains from one sample, sequenced in a study of regulatory T cells in long-lasting Graves disease. TCRdb reanalysed the multiplex PCR reads using MiXCR and keeps one entry per CDR3 protein. The repertoire consists of approximately 400,000 distinct CDR3 sequences, with 15% to 19% occurring once and the leading ten covering approximately 22%. The source was peripheral blood mononuclear cells (PBMCs), collected at new diagnosis, from a patient treated with antithyroid drugs. The receptors come from a female donor with Graves disease. CDR3s include the opening cysteine and the closing phenylalanine or tryptophan.

j_gene: TRBJ2-7; v_gene: TRBV20-1; CDR3aa: CSARDPGRKYEQYF
j_gene: TRBJ1-5; v_gene: TRBV7-8; CDR3aa: CASSRDPQPQHF
j_gene: TRBJ1-2; v_gene: TRBV20-1; CDR3aa: CSARPRQGWYGYTF
j_gene: TRBJ1-6; v_gene: TRBV11-2; CDR3aa: CASRPSPNSPLHF
j_gene: TRBJ2-1; v_gene: TRBV6-5; CDR3aa: CASSYGEDRGLHNEQFF
j_gene: TRBJ2-2; v_gene: TRBV7-9; CDR3aa: CASSLLGAGELFF
j_gene: TRBJ2-7; v_gene: TRBV29-1; CDR3aa: CSVEDGGFYEQYF
j_gene: TRBJ1-2; v_gene: TRBV28; CDR3aa: CASRTIRRDYGYTF
j_gene: TRBJ1-1; v_gene: TRBV18; CDR3aa: CASSPPMAGMNTEAFF
j_gene: TRBJ1-1; v_gene: TRBV20-1; CDR3aa: CSARPIRDSEAFF
j_gene: TRBJ2-2; v_gene: TRBV27; CDR3aa: CASSLPLPGELFF
j_gene: TRBJ2-7; v_gene: TRBV25-1; CDR3aa: CASSPLADSYEQYF
j_gene: TRBJ2-3; v_gene: TRBV12-3/TRBV12-4; CDR3aa: CASIMRGHTDTQYF
j_gene: TRBJ1-5; v_gene: TRBV20-1; CDR3aa: CSARSHQGSNQPQHF
j_gene: TRBJ2-3; v_gene: TRBV13; CDR3aa: CASRRWGGDTQYF
j_gene: TRBJ2-1; v_gene: TRBV4-1; CDR3aa: CASSQVGTEYGVPNEQFF
j_gene: TRBJ2-1; v_gene: TRBV10-2; CDR3aa: CASSDWYNEQFF
j_gene: TRBJ1-6; v_gene: TRBV2; CDR3aa: CASSSAGPRHNSPLHF
j_gene: TRBJ2-1; v_gene: TRBV12-3/TRBV12-4; CDR3aa: CASSLIVAGGLAEQFF
j_gene: TRBJ1-1; v_gene: TRBV10-3; CDR3aa: CAIRGMAANTEAFF
j_gene: TRBJ1-2; v_gene: TRBV18; CDR3aa: CASSPNRDGYTF
j_gene: TRBJ1-5; v_gene: TRBV6-1; CDR3aa: CASSENRGRWYNQPQHF